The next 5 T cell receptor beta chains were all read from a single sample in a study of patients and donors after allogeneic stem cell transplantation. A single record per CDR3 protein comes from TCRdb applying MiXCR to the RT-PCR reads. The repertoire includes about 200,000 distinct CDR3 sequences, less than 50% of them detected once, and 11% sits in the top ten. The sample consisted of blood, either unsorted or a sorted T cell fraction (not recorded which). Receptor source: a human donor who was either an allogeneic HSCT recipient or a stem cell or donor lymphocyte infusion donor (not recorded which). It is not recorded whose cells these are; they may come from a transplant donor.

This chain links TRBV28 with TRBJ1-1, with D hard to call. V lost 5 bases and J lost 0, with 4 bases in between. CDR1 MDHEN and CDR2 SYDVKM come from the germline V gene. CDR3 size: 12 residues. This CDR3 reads CASSVMNTEAFF. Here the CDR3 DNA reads TGTGCCAGCAGTGTCATGAACACTGAAGCTTTCTTT.

The DNA of the CDR3 is TGCGCCAGCAGCCAAGGAAAGAAGGTGGGCCTCGGCGGGGGCTACACCTTC. Protein: CASSQGKKVGLGGGYTF. The rearrangement links TRBV4-1 to TRBJ1-2; D is unresolved. The V end was cut by 1 base, the J end by 8 bases, with 23 bases between. This CDR3 spans 17 amino acids. Germline V CDR1 and CDR2: MGHRA, YSYEKL.

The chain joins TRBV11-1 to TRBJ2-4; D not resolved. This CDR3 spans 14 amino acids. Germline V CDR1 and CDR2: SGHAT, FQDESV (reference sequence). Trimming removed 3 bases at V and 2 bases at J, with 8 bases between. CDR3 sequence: CASSFGQPKNIQYF. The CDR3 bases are TGTGCCAGCAGCTTCGGCCAACCCAAAAACATTCAGTACTTC.

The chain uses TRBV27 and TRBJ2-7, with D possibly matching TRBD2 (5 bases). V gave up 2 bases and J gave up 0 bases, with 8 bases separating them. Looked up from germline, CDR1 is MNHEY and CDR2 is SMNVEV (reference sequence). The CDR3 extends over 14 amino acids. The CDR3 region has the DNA TGTGCCAGCAGTTTAACGAGGGACTCCTACGAGCAGTACTTC. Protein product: CASSLTRDSYEQYF.

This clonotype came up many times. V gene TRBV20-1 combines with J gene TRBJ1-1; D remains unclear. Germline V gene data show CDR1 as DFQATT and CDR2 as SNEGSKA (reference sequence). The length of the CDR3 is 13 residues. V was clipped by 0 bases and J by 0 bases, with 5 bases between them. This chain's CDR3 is CSARDVLNTEAFF. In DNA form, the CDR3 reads TGCAGTGCTAGAGACGTCCTGAACACTGAAGCTTTCTTT.